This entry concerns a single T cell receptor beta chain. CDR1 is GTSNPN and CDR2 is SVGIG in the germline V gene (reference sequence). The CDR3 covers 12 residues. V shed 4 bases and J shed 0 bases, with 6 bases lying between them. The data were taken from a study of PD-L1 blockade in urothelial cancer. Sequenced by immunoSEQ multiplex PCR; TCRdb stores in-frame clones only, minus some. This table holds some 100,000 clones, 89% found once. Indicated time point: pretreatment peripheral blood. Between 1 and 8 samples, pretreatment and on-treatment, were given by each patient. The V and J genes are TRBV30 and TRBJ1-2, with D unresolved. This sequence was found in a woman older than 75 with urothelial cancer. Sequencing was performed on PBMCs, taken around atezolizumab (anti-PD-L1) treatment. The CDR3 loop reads CAWTSTNYGYTF. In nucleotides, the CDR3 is TGTGCCTGGACATCTACTAACTATGGCTACACCTTC. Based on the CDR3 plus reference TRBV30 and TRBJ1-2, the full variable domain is SQTIHQWPATLVQPVGSPLSLECTVEGTSNPNLYWYRQAAGRGLQLLFYSVGIGQISSEVPQNLSASRPQDRQFILSSKKLLLSDSGFYLCAWTSTNYGYTFGSGTRLTVV.